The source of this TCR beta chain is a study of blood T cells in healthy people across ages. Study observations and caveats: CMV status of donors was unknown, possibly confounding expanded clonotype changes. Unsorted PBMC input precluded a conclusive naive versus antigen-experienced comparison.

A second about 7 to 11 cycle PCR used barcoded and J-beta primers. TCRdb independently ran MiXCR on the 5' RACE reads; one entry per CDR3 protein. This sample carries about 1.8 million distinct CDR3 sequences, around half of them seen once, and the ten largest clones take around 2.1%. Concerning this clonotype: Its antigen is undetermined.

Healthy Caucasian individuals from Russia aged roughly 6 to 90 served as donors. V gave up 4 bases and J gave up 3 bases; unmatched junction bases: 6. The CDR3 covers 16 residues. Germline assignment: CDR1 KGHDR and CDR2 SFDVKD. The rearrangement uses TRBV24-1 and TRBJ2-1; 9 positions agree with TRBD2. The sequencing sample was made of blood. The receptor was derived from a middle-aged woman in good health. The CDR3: CATSEWMTSGYNEQFF. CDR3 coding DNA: TGTGCCACCAGTGAGTGGATGACTAGCGGCTACAATGAGCAGTTCTTC.